The rows below give T cell receptor beta chains drawn from one sample of a study of blood T cell repertoires in COVID-19. TCRdb's table, derived via immunoSEQ multiplex PCR, lists solely in-frame clones and lacks some. The table has hundreds of thousands of clones, 82% seen once; the top ten hold about 3.4%. Material for sequencing was PBMCs or T cells enriched from blood (not recorded which). The receptor set was obtained from a woman aged 60-75 years who had recovered from COVID-19. The CDR3 runs from the conserved cysteine through the conserved F or W. Each record gives: V gene, D gene, J gene, clone size, CDR3 DNA, CDR3 protein. The D gene is left open where the match is weak. Not every row has a clone size; where given, it reads once, few, many or a size class.

TRBV2	TRBD1	TRBJ2-3	-	TGTGCCACTCAACAGGGGGCCGGAGATACGCAGTATTTT	CATQQGAGDTQYF
TRBV21-1	-	TRBJ1-2	-	TGTGCCAGCAGGATATACAGGGAATCCAACTATGGCTACACCTTC	CASRIYRESNYGYTF
TRBV5-4	TRBD2	TRBJ2-1	-	TGTGCCAGCTTAGCGGGGGGGCCAAATAACAATGAGCAGTTCTTC	CASLAGGPNNNEQFF
TRBV9	-	TRBJ2-3	-	TGTGCCAGCAGCACTCGAAAGGGGATTGGGACAGATACGCAGTATTTT	CASSTRKGIGTDTQYF
TRBV7-2	TRBD1	TRBJ2-7	-	TGTGCCAGCAGCTTAGGGACAGGGAACTACGAGCAGTACTTC	CASSLGTGNYEQYF
TRBV11-3	TRBD1	TRBJ2-1	-	TGTGCCAGCAGCTTACGACAGGGGGGCCAAGATGAGCAGTTCTTC	CASSLRQGGQDEQFF
TRBV6-5	-	TRBJ1-5	-	TGTGCCAGCAATGGCGGTTATAGCAATCAGCCCCAGCATTTT	CASNGGYSNQPQHF
TRBV4-1	-	TRBJ1-2	-	TGCGCCAGCAGCCACCCCCTCGGGGGGGCGCGTGGCTACACCTTC	CASSHPLGGARGYTF
TRBV19	TRBD1	TRBJ2-2	once	TGTGCCAGTAGCGCACAGGGGACCGGGGAGCTGTTTTTT	CASSAQGTGELFF
TRBV16	-	TRBJ2-7	-	TGTGCCAGCAGCCAATCGCACGACAACGAGCAGTACTTC	CASSQSHDNEQYF
TRBV5-1	-	TRBJ1-2	-	TGCGCCAGCAGCTTGGTGGTAGGAGGGTCGGAGTATGGCTACACCTTC	CASSLVVGGSEYGYTF
TRBV29-1	TRBD1	TRBJ1-1	-	TGCAGCGCCCCTACAGGGGTGGGAGCTTTCTTT	CSAPTGVGAFF
TRBV12-3/TRBV12-4	TRBD1	TRBJ2-1	-	TGTGCCAGCAGTCGTGACAGGGTGCTATTCTTC	CASSRDRVLFF
TRBV6-4	-	TRBJ2-1	-	TGTGCCAGCAAAGTAGACACTTCCTACAATGAGCAGTTCTTC	CASKVDTSYNEQFF
TRBV3-1/TRBV3-2	-	TRBJ1-6	-	TGTGCCAGCAGCCCAAGGGGCACAGGCGGTCTGTATTCACCCCTCCACTTT	CASSPRGTGGLYSPLHF
TRBV7-9	-	TRBJ2-2	-	TGTGCCAGCAGCTCTACCATTTGGACCGGGGAGCTGTTTTTT	CASSSTIWTGELFF
TRBV10-3	TRBD2	TRBJ2-2	-	TGTGCCATCTCTAGCGGGACTTCCACCGGGGAGCTGTTTTTT	CAISSGTSTGELFF
TRBV9	-	TRBJ2-4	-	TGTGCCAGCAGCCCTGGGACTCTAGCCAAAAACATTCAGTACTTC	CASSPGTLAKNIQYF
TRBV6-1	-	TRBJ1-4	-	TGTGCCAGCAGTGAACTCGGGGGTACAGGCGAAAAACTGTTTTTT	CASSELGGTGEKLFF
TRBV5-1	-	TRBJ1-3	-	TGCGCCAGCAGCCCGGAAGGGGACACCGCGAGCTCTGGAAACACCATATATTTT	CASSPEGDTASSGNTIYF
TRBV7-9	TRBD1	TRBJ2-5	-	TGTGCCAGCAGCTTGGGACAGGGGAAAGAGACCCAGTACTTC	CASSLGQGKETQYF
TRBV10-3	-	TRBJ2-5	-	TGTGCCATCAGTGAGGGCGGGGCAGAGACCCAGTACTTC	CAISEGGAETQYF
TRBV15	-	TRBJ2-5	once	TGTGCCACCAGCACGGGGCCGGGAGCTCAAGAGACCCAGTACTTC	CATSTGPGAQETQYF
TRBV5-1	TRBD1	TRBJ2-1	few	TGCGCCAGCAGCCCGGGACAGGGAACCTACAATGAGCAGTTCTTC	CASSPGQGTYNEQFF
TRBV6-5	-	TRBJ1-1	-	TGTGCCAGCAGTCGAATAGACATGAACACTGAAGCTTTCTTT	CASSRIDMNTEAFF
TRBV6-5	-	TRBJ1-1	-	TGTGCCAGCAGTTTACAAGGAGGGTACACTGAAGCTTTCTTT	CASSLQGGYTEAFF
TRBV7-9	-	TRBJ2-7	few	TGTGCCAGCAGCTTAGATCCCTGGACAGCCTTC	CASSLDPWTAF
TRBV19	TRBD2	TRBJ2-1	-	TGTGCCAGTAGTATAGCGCAGGGAGGGTCCTACAATGAGCAGTTCTTC	CASSIAQGGSYNEQFF
TRBV5-1	TRBD1	TRBJ1-3	-	TGCGCCAGCAGCTTGGCCTCTGGAGGGGGCAGTGGAAACACCATATATTTT	CASSLASGGGSGNTIYF
TRBV7-9	-	TRBJ1-1	-	TGTGCCAGCAGCTTAAGGGGGAACACTGAAGCTTTCTTT	CASSLRGNTEAFF
TRBV2	-	TRBJ2-4	-	TGTGCCAGCAGTGATTCCAACCGGAACATTCAGTACTTC	CASSDSNRNIQYF
TRBV12-3/TRBV12-4	-	TRBJ1-2	-	TGTGCCAGCAGTTTACGGCGGTATGGCTACACCTTC	CASSLRRYGYTF
TRBV7-2	TRBD1	TRBJ1-2	-	TGTGCCATAACAGGGGACAGCTCTAACTATGGCTACACCTTC	CAITGDSSNYGYTF
TRBV13	TRBD1	TRBJ2-1	-	TGTGCCAGCAGCCCCGGGACAGGGGCGGCCAATGAGCAGTTCTTC	CASSPGTGAANEQFF
TRBV5-4	-	TRBJ1-1	-	TGTGCCAGCAGCTTGGCCGGGTTGGTTGAAGCTTTCTTT	CASSLAGLVEAFF
TRBV19	TRBD1	TRBJ1-2	-	TGTGCCAGTAGTCTCGGGACAGCGACTAACTATGGCTACACCTTC	CASSLGTATNYGYTF
TRBV19	-	TRBJ2-2	-	TGTGCCAGTAGTACCCGACACCCGAACACCGGGGAGCTGTTTTTT	CASSTRHPNTGELFF
TRBV18	-	TRBJ1-1	few	TGTGCCAGCTCATCCAACACTTCTACAGGGGAAGCTTTCTTT	CASSSNTSTGEAFF
TRBV5-1	-	TRBJ2-5	-	TGCGCCAGCAGCTTGTATGGGAGATCGTCGGAGACCCAGTACTTC	CASSLYGRSSETQYF
TRBV11-2	-	TRBJ2-1	few	TGTGCCAGCAGCGGCGGACTGAGCTCCTACAATGAGCAGTTCTTC	CASSGGLSSYNEQFF
TRBV2	-	TRBJ2-7	-	TGTGCCAGCAGAGTCCGGGACTCAAATACCTACGAGCAGTACTTC	CASRVRDSNTYEQYF
TRBV10-1	TRBD2	TRBJ2-7	once	TGCGCCAGCAGTGCTGGACTAGCGGCGTCCTACGAGCAGTACTTC	CASSAGLAASYEQYF
TRBV5-1	-	TRBJ2-1	-	TGCGCCAGCAGCAGGACCGGGACTGCGATTGGGAATGAGCAGTTCTTC	CASSRTGTAIGNEQFF